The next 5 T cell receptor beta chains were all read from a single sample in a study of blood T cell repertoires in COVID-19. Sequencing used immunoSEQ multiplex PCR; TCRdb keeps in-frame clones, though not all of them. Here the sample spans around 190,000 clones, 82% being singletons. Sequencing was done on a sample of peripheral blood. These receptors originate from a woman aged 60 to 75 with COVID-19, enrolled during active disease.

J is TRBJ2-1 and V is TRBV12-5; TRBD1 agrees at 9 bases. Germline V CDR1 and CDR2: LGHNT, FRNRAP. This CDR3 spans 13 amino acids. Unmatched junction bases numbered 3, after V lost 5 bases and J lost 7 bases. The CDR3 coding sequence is TGTGCTAGTGGTAGACAGGGGGGAAATGAGCAGTTCTTC. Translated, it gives CASGRQGGNEQFF.

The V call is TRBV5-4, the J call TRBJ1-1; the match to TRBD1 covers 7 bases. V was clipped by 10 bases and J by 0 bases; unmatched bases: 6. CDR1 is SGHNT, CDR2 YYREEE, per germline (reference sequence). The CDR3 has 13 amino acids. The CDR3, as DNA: TGTGCCGCGAAAGGGACAGTGAACACTGAAGCTTTCTTT. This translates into CAAKGTVNTEAFF.

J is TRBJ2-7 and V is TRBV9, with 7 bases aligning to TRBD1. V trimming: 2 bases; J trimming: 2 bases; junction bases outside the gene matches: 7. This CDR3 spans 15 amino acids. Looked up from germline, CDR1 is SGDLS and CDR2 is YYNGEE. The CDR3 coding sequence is TGTGCCAGCAGCGTGGGTTCAGGGGGAACCTACGAGCAGTACTTC. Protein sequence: CASSVGSGGTYEQYF.

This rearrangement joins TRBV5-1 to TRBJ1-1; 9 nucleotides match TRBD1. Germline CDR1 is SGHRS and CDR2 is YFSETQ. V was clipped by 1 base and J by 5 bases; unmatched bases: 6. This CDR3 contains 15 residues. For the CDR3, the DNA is TGCGCCAGCAGCTTGTCAAGACAGGGGGGGACTGAAGCTTTCTTT. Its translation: CASSLSRQGGTEAFF.

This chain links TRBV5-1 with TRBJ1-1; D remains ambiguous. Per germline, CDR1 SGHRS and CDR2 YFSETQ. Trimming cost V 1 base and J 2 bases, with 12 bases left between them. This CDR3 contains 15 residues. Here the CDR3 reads CASSLTATVNTEAFF. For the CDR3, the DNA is TGCGCCAGCAGCTTGACAGCTACAGTCAACACTGAAGCTTTCTTT.